The present T cell receptor beta chain was sequenced within a study of blood T cell repertoires in COVID-19. The wider study: There were acute and convalescent COVID-19 samples, and they came from the United States, Italy and Spain. Sample material is recorded as cDNA or gDNA derived from T cells, B-cell-depleted T cells, or PBMCs.

During active infection, Seattle patients enrolled and were then monitored through disease. This CDR3 spans 14 amino acids. Germline-derived CDR1 and CDR2 are SGHDT and YYEEEE. The V gene lost 2 bases and the J gene lost 5 bases, with 14 bases spanning the gap. In the source study's methods: Amplifying reference gene primers gave estimates of nucleated cell counts. Generated by immunoSEQ multiplex PCR, the TCRdb table keeps only in-frame clones and is missing some. The V and J calls and the clone size are those of that table, but D and trimming were determined from the DNA. This repertoire shows some 130,000 clones, 90% found once; its top ten account for 4% to 5%.

Sequenced input: peripheral blood. This chain links TRBV5-6 with TRBJ2-7, with D perhaps matching TRBD2 (6 bases). This TCR derives from a man between 60 and 75 years old with COVID-19, enrolled during active disease. The CDR3 here is CASSFIGAGNEQYF. CDR3 nucleotides: TGTGCCAGCAGCTTTATTGGGGCGGGAAACGAGCAGTACTTC.